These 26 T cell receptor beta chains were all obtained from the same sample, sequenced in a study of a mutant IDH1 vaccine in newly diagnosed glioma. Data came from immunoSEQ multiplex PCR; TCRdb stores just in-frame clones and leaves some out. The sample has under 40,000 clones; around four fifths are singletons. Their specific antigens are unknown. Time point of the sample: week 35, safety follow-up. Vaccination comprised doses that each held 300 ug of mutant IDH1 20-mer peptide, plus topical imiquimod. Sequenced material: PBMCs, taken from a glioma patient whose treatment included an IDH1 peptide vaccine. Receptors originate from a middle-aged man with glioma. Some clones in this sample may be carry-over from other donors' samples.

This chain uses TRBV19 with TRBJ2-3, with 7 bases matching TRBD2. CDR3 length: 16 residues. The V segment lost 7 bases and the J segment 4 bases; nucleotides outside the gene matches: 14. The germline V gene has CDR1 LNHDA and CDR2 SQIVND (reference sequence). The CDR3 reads CASMGRLAGLADTQYF. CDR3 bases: TGTGCCAGTATGGGGAGACTAGCCGGGCTCGCAGATACGCAGTATTTT.

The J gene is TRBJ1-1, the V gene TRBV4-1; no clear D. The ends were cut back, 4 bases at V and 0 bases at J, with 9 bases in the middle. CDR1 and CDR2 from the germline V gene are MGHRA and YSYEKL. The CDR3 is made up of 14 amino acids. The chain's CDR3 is CASSLDGMNTEAFF. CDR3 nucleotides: TGCGCCAGCAGCCTGGACGGTATGAACACTGAAGCTTTCTTT.

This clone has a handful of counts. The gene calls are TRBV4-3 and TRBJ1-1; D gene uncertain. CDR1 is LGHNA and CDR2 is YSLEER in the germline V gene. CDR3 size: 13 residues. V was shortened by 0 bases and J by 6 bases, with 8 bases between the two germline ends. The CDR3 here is CASSQEYGSEAFF. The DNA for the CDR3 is TGCGCCAGCAGCCAAGAGTATGGGTCTGAAGCTTTCTTT.

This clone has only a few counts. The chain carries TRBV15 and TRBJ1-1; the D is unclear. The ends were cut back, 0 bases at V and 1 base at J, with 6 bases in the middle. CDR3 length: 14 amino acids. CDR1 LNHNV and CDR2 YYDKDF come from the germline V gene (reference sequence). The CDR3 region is CATSRELENTEAFF. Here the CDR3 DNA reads TGTGCCACCAGCAGAGAGTTGGAGAACACTGAAGCTTTCTTT.

CDR3 sequence: CASSDQGLYTEAFF. CDR3 DNA sequence: TGTGCCAGCAGCGATCAGGGGCTTTACACTGAAGCTTTCTTT. The chain recombines TRBV5-6 with TRBJ1-1; D may be TRBD1 (6 bases). V dropped 4 bases and J dropped 3 bases, with 13 bases sitting between them. This CDR3 is 14 amino acids long. Germline V gives CDR1 SGHDT, CDR2 YYEEEE.

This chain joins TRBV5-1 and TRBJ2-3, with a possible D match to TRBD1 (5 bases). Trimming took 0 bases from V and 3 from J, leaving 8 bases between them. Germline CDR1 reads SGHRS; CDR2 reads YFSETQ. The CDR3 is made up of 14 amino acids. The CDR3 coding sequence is TGCGCCAGCAGCTTGGGTCCAGGGACAGATACGCAGTATTTT. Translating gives CASSLGPGTDTQYF.

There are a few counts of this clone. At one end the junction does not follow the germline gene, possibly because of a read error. This CDR3 is CASSPSRGNAGELFF. DNA of the CDR3: TGTGCCAGCAGCCCCTCCCGGGGGAACGCCGGGGAGCTGTTTTTT. This chain connects TRBV6-6 to TRBJ2-2; D perhaps matches TRBD2 (6 bases). The CDR3 sequence is 15 residues long. Germline CDR1 reads MNHNY; CDR2 reads SVGAGI (reference sequence).

The CDR3 sequence is CASSLDRIGQSNEKLFF. The CDR3 coding sequence is TGTGCCAGCAGCTTAGATCGGATTGGACAGAGTAATGAAAAACTGTTTTTT. The V gene is TRBV7-2, the J gene TRBJ1-4; possible D gene TRBD1, 6 bases. CDR3 size: 17 residues. CDR1 is SGHTA and CDR2 is FQGNSA in the germline V gene. V was trimmed by 1 base and J by 4 bases, leaving 16 bases between them.

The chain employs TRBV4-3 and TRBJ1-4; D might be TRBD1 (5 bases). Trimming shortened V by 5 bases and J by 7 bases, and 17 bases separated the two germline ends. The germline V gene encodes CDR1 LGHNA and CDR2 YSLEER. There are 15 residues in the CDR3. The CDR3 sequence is CASSSRASASEKLFF. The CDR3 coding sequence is TGCGCCAGCAGCAGCAGGGCCAGCGCCTCTGAAAAACTGTTTTTT.

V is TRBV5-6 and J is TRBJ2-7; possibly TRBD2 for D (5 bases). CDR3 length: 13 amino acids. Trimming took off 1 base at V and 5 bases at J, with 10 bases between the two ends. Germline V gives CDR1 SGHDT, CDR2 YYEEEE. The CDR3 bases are TGTGCCAGCAGCTTGCGGGGATGGAACGAGCAGTACTTC. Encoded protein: CASSLRGWNEQYF.

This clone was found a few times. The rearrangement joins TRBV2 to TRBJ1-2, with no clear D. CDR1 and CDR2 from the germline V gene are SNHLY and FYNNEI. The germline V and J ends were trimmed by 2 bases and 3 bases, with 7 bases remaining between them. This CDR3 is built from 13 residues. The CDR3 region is CASSERWDYGYTF. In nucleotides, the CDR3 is TGTGCCAGCAGTGAAAGGTGGGACTATGGCTACACCTTC.

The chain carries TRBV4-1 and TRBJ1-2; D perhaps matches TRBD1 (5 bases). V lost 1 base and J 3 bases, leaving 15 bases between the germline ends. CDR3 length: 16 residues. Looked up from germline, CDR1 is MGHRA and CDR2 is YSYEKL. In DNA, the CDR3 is TGCGCCAGCAGCCAAGGTGAATCCCAGACAGACTATGGCTACACCTTC. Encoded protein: CASSQGESQTDYGYTF.

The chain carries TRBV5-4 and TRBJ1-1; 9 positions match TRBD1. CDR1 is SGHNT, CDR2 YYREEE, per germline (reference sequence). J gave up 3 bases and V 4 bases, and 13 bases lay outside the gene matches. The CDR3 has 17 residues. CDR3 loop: CASSPDPRTGDHTEAFF. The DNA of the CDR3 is TGTGCCAGCAGCCCGGACCCTAGGACAGGGGATCACACTGAAGCTTTCTTT.

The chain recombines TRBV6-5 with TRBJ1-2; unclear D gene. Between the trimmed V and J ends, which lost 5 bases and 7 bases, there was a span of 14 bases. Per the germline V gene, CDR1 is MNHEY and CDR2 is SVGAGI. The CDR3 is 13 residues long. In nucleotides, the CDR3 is TGTGCCAGCAGTCCCAGAAGGGCTCGTGGCTACACCTTC. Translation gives CASSPRRARGYTF.

The CDR3 sequence: CAWDASGLAVGELFF. The CDR3, as DNA: TGTGCCTGGGACGCTTCTGGACTAGCCGTCGGGGAGCTGTTTTTT. V usage is TRBV30 and J usage is TRBJ2-2; 8 bases are a match to TRBD2. V was clipped by 5 bases and J by 7 bases; unmatched bases: 12. The CDR3 runs 15 residues. Germline V gene sequence: CDR1 GTSNPN, CDR2 SVGIG (reference sequence).

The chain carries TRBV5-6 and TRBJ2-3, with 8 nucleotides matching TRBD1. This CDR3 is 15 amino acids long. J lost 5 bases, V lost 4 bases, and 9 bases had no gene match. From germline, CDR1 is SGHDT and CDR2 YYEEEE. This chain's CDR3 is CASSLGRGPEDTQYF. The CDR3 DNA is TGTGCCAGCAGCCTGGGCAGGGGGCCGGAAGATACGCAGTATTTT. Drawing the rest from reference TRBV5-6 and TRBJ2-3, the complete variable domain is DAGVTQSPTHLIKTRGQQVTLRCSPKSGHDTVSWYQQALGQGPQFIFQYYEEEERQRGNFPDRFSGHQFPNYSSELNVNALLLGDSALYLCASSLGRGPEDTQYFGPGTRLTVL.

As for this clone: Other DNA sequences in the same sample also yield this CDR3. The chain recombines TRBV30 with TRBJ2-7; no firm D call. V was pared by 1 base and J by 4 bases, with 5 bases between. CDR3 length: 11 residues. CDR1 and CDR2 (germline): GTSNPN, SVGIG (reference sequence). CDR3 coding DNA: TGTGCCTGGAGTGGCACTTACGAGCAGTACTTC. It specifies CAWSGTYEQYF.

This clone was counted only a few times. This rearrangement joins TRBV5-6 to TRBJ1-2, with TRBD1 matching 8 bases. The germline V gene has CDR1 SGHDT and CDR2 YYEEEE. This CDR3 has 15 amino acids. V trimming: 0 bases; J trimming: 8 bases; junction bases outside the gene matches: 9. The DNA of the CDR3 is TGTGCCAGCAGCTTGGGCCCGGGGGACAGGCGGGGCTACACCTTC. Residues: CASSLGPGDRRGYTF. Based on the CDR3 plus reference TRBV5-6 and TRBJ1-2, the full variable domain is DAGVTQSPTHLIKTRGQQVTLRCSPKSGHDTVSWYQQALGQGPQFIFQYYEEEERQRGNFPDRFSGHQFPNYSSELNVNALLLGDSALYLCASSLGPGDRRGYTFGSGTRLTVV.

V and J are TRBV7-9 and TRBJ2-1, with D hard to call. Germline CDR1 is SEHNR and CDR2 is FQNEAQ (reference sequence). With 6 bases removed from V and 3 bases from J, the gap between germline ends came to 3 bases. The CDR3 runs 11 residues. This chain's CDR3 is CASRNYNEQFF. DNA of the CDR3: TGTGCCAGCAGAAACTACAATGAGCAGTTCTTC.

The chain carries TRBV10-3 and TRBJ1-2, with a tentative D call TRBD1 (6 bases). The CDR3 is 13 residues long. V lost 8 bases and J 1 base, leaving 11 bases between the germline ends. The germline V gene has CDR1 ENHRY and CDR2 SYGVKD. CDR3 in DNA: TGTGCCATCTACAGGGCCAATAACTATGGCTACACCTTC. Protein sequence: CAIYRANNYGYTF.

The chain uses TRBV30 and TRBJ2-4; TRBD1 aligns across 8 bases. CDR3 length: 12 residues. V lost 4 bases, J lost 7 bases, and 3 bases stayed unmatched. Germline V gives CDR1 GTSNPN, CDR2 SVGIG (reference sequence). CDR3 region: CAWMYRGNIQYF. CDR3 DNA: TGTGCCTGGATGTACAGGGGGAACATTCAGTACTTC.

Here the CDR3 reads CASSAIQGAGYNEQFF. CDR3 in DNA: TGCGCCAGCAGCGCAATACAGGGGGCGGGGTACAATGAGCAGTTCTTC. The chain joins TRBV5-1 to TRBJ2-1, with TRBD1 matching over 9 bases. Trimming removed 4 bases from V and 4 bases from J; junction bases left unmatched: 9. CDR3 length: 16 residues. Germline CDR1 reads SGHRS; CDR2 reads YFSETQ.

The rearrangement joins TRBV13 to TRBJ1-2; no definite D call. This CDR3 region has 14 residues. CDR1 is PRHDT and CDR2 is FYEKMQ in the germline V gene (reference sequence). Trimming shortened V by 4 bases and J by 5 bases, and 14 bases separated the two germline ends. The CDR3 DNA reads TGTGCCAGCAGCTCAAAGACTCAGTCTTATGGCTACACCTTC. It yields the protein CASSSKTQSYGYTF.

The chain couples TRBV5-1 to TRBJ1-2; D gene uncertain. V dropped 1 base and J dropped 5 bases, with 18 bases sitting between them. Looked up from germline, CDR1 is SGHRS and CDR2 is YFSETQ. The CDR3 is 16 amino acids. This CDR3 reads CASSLLRTIPGYGYTF. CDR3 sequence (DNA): TGCGCCAGCAGCTTGTTGCGGACGATACCGGGGTATGGCTACACCTTC.

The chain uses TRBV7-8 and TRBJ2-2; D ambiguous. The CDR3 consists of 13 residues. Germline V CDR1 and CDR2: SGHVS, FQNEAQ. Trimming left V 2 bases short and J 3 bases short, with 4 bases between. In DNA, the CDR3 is TGTGCCAGCAGCTTACAGGACACCGGGGAGCTGTTTTTT. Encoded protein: CASSLQDTGELFF.

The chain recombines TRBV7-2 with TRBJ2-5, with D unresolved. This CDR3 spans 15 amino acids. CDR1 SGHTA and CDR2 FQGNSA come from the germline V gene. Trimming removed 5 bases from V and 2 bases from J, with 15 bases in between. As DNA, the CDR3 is TGTGCCAGCAGCGCAGTCAGGAATCCGCAAGAGACCCAGTACTTC. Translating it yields CASSAVRNPQETQYF.